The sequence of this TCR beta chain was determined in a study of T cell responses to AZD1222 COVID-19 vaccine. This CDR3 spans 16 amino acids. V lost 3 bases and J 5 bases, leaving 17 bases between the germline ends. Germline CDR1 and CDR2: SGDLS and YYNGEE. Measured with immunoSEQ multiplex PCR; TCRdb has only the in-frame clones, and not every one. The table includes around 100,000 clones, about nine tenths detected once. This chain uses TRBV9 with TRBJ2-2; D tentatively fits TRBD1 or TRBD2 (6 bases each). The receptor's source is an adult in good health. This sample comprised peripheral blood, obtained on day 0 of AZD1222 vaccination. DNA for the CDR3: TGTGCCAGCAGCGCGGGTGTCGGGGGCGCGACCGGGGAGCTGTTTTTT. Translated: CASSAGVGGATGELFF.